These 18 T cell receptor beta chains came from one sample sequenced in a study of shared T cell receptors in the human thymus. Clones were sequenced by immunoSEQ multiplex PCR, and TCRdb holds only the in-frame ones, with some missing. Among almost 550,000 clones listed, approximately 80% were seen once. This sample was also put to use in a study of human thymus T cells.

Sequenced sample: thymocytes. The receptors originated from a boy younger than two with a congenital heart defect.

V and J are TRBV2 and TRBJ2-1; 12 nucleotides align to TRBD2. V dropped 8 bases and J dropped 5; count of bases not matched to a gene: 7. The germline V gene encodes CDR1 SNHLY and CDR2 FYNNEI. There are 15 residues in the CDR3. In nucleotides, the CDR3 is TGTGCCAGCCAGAATAGGACTAGCGGGGACAATGAGCAGTTCTTC. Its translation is CASQNRTSGDNEQFF.

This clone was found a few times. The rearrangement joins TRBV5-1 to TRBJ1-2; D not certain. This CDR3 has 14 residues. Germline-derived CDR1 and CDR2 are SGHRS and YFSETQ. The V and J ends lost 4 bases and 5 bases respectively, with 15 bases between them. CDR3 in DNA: TGCGCCAGCAGCGATCCAGGTCCGTGGTATGGCTACACCTTC. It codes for CASSDPGPWYGYTF.

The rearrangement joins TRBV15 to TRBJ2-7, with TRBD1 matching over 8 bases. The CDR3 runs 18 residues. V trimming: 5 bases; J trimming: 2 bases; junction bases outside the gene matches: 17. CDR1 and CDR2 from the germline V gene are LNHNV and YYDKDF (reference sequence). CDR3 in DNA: TGTGCCACCAGCCCAGGTAGCCCGAACCGGGACAGGACCTACGAGCAGTACTTC. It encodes CATSPGSPNRDRTYEQYF.

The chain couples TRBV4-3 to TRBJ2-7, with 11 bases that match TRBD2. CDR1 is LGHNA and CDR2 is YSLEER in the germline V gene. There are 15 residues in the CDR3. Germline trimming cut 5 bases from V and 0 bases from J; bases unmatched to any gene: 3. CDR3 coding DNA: TGCGCCAGCAGCGACCTAGCGGGGGGCTCCTACGAGCAGTACTTC. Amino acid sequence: CASSDLAGGSYEQYF.

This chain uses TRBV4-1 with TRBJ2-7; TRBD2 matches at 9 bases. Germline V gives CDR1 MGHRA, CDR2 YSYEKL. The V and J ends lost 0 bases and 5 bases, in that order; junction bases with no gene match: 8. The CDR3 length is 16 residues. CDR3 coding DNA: TGCGCCAGCAGCCAAGATGGGGCGGGAGGGCCCCACGAGCAGTACTTC. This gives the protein CASSQDGAGGPHEQYF.

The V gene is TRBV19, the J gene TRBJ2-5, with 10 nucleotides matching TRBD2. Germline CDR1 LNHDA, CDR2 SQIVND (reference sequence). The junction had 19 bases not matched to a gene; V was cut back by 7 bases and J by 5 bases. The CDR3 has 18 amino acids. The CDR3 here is CASTPPRGPAGGVETQYF. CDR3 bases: TGTGCCAGTACCCCGCCGAGGGGGCCAGCGGGAGGGGTGGAGACCCAGTACTTC.

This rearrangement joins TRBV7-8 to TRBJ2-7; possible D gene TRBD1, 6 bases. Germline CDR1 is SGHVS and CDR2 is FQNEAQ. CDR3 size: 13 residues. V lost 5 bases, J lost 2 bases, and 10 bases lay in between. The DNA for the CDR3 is TGTGCCAGCAGCCCATGGGACACCTACGAGCAGTACTTC. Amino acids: CASSPWDTYEQYF.

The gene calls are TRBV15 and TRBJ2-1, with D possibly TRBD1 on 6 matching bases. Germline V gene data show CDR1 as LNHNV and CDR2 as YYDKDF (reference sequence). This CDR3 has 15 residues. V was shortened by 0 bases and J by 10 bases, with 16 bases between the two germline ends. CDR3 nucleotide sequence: TGTGCCACCAGCAGAGATCTTTTGGGGGCAGGGGAGCAGTTCTTC. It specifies CATSRDLLGAGEQFF.

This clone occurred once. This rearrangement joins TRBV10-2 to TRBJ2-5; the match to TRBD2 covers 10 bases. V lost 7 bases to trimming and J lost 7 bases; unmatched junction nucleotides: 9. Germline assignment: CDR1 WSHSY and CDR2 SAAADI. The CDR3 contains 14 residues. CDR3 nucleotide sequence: TGCGCCAGCACGGAGGCTAGCGGGAGTGGGACCCAGTACTTC. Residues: CASTEASGSGTQYF.

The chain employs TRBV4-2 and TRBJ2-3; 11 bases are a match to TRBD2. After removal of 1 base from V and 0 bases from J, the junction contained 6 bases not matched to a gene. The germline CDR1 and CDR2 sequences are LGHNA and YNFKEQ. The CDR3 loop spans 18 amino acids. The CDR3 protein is CASSQASGRTPSTDTQYF. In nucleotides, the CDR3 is TGTGCCAGCAGCCAAGCTAGCGGGAGGACCCCTAGCACAGATACGCAGTATTTT.

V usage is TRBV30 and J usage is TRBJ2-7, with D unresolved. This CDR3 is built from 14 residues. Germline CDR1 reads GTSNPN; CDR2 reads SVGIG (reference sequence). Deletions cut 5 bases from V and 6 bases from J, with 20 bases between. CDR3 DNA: TGTGCCTGGGATCGACGCGGATATGGCTCCGAGCAGTACTTC. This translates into CAWDRRGYGSEQYF.

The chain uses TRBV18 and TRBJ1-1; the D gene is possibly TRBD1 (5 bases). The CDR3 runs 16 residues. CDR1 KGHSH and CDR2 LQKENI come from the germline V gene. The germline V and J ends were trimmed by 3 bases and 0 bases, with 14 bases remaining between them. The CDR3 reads CASSPKSGLMNTEAFF. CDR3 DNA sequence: TGTGCCAGCTCACCCAAATCGGGACTTATGAACACTGAAGCTTTCTTT.

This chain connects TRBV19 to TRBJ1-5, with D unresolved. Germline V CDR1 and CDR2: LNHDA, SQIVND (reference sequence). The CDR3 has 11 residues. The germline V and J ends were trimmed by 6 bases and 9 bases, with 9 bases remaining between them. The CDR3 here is CASSRPGPQHF. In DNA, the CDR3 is TGTGCCAGTAGCCGCCCGGGGCCCCAGCATTTT.

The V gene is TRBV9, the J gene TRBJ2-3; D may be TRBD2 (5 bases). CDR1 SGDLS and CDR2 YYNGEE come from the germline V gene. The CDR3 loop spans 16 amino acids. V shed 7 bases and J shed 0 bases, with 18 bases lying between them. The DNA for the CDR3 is TGTGCCAGCTCCATCCTGGCGGGCCGCAGCACAGATACGCAGTATTTT. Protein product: CASSILAGRSTDTQYF. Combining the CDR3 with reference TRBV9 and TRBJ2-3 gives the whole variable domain DSGVTQTPKHLITATGQRVTLRCSPRSGDLSVYWYQQSLDQGLQFLIQYYNGEERAKGNILERFSAQQFPDLHSELNLSSLELGDSALYFCASSILAGRSTDTQYFGPGTRLTVL.

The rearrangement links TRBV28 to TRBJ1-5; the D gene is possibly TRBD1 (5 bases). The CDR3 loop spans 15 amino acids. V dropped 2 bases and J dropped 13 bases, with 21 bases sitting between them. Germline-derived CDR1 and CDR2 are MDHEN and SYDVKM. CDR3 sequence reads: CASSLARTGRVLQHF. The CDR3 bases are TGTGCCAGCAGTTTAGCCAGGACGGGCAGGGTTCTTCAGCATTTT.

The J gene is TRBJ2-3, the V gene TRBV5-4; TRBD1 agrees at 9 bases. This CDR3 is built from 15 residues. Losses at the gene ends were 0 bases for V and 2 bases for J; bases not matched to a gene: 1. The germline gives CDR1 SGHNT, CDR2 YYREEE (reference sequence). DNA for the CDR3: TGTGCCAGCAGCTTGGGGACAGGGGACACAGATACGCAGTATTTT. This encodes CASSLGTGDTDTQYF.

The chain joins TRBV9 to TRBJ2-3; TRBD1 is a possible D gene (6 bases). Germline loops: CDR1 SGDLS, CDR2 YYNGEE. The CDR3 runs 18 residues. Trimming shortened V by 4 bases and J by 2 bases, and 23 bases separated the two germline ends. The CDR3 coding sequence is TGTGCCAGCAGCCCACCACCGGGACACAATATGAACACAGATACGCAGTATTTT. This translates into CASSPPPGHNMNTDTQYF.

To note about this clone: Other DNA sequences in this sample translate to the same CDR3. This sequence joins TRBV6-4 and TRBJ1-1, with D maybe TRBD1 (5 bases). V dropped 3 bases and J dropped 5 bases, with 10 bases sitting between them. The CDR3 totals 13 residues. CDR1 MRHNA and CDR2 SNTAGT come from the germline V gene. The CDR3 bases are TGTGCCAGCAGTGAGGGGGGGGGAACTGAAGCTTTCTTT. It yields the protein CASSEGGGTEAFF.